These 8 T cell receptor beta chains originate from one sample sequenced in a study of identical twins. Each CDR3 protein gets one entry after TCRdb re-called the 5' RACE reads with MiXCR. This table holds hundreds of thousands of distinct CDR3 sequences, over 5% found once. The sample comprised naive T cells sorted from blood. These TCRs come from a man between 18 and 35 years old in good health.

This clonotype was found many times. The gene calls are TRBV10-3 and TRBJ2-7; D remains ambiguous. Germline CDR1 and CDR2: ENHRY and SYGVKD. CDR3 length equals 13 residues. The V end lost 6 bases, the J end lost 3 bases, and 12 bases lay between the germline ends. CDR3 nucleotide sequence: TGTGCCATCAGCTCTACCGCCCTCTACGAGCAGTACGTC. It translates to CAISSTALYEQYV.

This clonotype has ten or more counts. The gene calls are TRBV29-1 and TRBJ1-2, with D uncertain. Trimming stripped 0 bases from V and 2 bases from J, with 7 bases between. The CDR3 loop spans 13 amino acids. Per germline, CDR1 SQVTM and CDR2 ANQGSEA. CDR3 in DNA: TGCAGCGTTGAAGAGAGTCAGAACTATGGCTACACCTTC. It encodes CSVEESQNYGYTF.

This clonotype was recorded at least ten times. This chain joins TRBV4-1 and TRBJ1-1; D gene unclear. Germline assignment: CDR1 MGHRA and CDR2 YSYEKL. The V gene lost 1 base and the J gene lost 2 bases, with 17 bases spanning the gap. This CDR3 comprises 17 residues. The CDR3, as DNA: TGCGCCAGCAGCCAAGTCGGTCGGAGGGCAGAAAACACTGAAGCTTTCTTT. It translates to CASSQVGRRAENTEAFF.

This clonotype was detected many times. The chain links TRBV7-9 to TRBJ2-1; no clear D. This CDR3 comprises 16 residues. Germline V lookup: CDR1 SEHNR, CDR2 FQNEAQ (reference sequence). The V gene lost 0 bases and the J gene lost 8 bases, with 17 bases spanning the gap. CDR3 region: CASSLASYPTGDEQFF. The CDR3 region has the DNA TGTGCCAGCAGCTTAGCTAGTTACCCCACGGGTGATGAGCAGTTCTTC.

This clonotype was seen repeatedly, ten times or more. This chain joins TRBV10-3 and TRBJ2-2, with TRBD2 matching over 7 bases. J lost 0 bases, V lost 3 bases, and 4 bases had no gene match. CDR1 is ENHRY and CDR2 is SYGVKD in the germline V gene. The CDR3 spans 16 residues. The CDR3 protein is CAISESGGSNTGELFF. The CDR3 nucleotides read TGTGCCATCAGTGAATCGGGGGGATCGAACACCGGGGAGCTGTTTTTT.

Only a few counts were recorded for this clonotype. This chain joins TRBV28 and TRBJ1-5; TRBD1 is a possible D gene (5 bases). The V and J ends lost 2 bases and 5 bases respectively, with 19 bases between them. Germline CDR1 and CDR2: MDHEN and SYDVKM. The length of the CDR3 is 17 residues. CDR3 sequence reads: CASSLGYRTRFDQPQHF. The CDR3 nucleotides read TGTGCCAGCAGTTTAGGGTATAGGACACGCTTCGATCAGCCCCAGCATTTT.

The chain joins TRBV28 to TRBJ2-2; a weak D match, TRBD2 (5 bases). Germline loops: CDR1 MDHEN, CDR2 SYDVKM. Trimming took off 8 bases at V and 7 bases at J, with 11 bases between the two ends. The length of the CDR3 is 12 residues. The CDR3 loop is CASGERIGELFF. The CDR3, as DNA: TGTGCCAGCGGTGAGCGGATCGGGGAGCTGTTTTTT.

CDR3 bases: TGTGCCAGCAGTATGGGCGGGGGAGAGCAGTACGTC. It translates to CASSMGGGEQYV. The chain is built from TRBV6-2 or TRBV6-3 and TRBJ2-7, with 7 bases identical to TRBD2. Germline V gene data show CDR1 as MNHEY and CDR2 as SVGEGT. The CDR3 totals 12 residues. Trimming cost V 5 bases and J 7 bases; bases outside gene matches: 5.